The clone carrying this TCR beta chain has only a few counts. The CDR3 contains 16 residues. The V gene's germline CDR1 is SQVTM and CDR2 ANQGSEA. After removal of 5 bases from V and 3 bases from J, the junction contained 15 bases not matched to a gene. TCRdb re-derived calls from the RACE reads in MiXCR, one entry per CDR3 protein. This table has more than 250,000 distinct CDR3 sequences, about 9% appearing once. This record belongs to a study of human T cells and chemical hapten exposure. Study details: Sensitization involved placing 2% DPC onto a 2 cm by 2 cm region of upper inner arm skin. The scalp of each patient received a weekly diphenylcyclopropenone dose for the full roughly 25-week study.

The time point: pre-sensitization, week 0. Sample treatment: therapeutic diphenylcyclopropenone sensitization with weekly scalp DPC. Material: whole blood, obtained in connection with sensitization to the hapten diphenylcyclopropenone (DPC). The clonotype originates from a woman between 40 and 50 years old with alopecia areata. Some clones in this sample may be carry-over from other donors' samples. The chain employs TRBV29-1 and TRBJ1-2; TRBD1 aligns across 7 bases. This chain's CDR3 is CSVCLQGTALDYGYTF. The CDR3 coding sequence is TGCAGCGTTTGCCTCCAGGGGACAGCGTTAGACTATGGCTACACCTTC.